This T cell receptor (beta chain) was documented in a study of T cells in Graves' hyperthyroidism and ophthalmopathy. Across the whole study: Peripheral blood draws took place at initial diagnosis, ahead of any treatment.

The germline V gene has CDR1 SGHRS and CDR2 YFSETQ. Trimming removed 4 bases at V and 8 bases at J, with 10 bases between. The CDR3 length is 12 residues. Regions amplified from RNA transcripts were the TCR beta CDR3 regions. First-round RT-PCR with HTBI primers amplified the TCR CDR3 region. TCRdb reanalysed the multiplex PCR reads using MiXCR and keeps one entry per CDR3 protein. The repertoire holds about 480,000 distinct CDR3 sequences, with 13% to 15% as singletons. Study observations and caveats: Most clonotypes that expanded in the thyroid above 0.001 also showed up in blood. In the analysis, a 13 V-J model separated ophthalmopathy from stable hyperthyroidism.

This clonotype was seen ten or more times. Its antigen is not known. The sample taken for sequencing was blood. The TCR was taken from a young woman with Graves' hyperthyroidism. The chain employs TRBV5-1 and TRBJ2-1, with D uncertain. CDR3 protein: CASSPPGDEQFF. The DNA for the CDR3 is TGCGCCAGCAGCCCCCCCGGAGATGAGCAGTTCTTC.